The sequence of this T cell receptor (beta chain) was determined in a study of spatial heterogeneity in lung cancer. Overall study findings and caveats: Follow-up blood showed ubiquitous expanded tumor TCRs less than blood at resection did.

This clonotype appeared many times. Its antigen is not known. Trimming removed 5 bases from V and 9 bases from J; junction bases left unmatched: 16. This CDR3 comprises 16 residues. Germline values: CDR1 MNHEY, CDR2 SVGEGT. Every cDNA TCR molecule received its own unique molecular identifier. MiXCR, run by TCRdb on the 5' RACE reads, gives a single entry per CDR3 protein. The sample holds 77,000 or so distinct CDR3 sequences; around 21% are singletons and the top ten take 5.5% to 7%. The time point denotes: sample taken at primary tumor resection. The sequenced material consisted of unsorted whole RNA from tumor, nontumor lung or frozen PBMC. Untreated early-stage non-small cell lung cancer patients, about 70 in total, were the donors.

This receptor was obtained from a male donor with early-stage non-small cell lung cancer. The chain employs TRBV6-2 or TRBV6-3 and TRBJ2-1, with 7 nucleotides matching TRBD2. Sequenced material: PBMCs, taken at surgery. CDR3 DNA sequence: TGTGCCAGCAGTCTACGGGGCGGGAGACCCCTCCGTGAGCAGTTCTTC. This sequence encodes CASSLRGGRPLREQFF.